The rows below give T cell receptor beta chains drawn from one sample of a study of blood T cell repertoires in COVID-19. TCRdb's copy holds only in-frame clones and misses some; the assay was immunoSEQ multiplex PCR. The sample has roughly 230,000 clones, around 85% seen once. Sequencing was performed on peripheral blood. All receptors derive from a woman of 80 years or more with acute or convalescent COVID-19. Each CDR3 is given with its conserved first and last residue. D genes are given only for firm matches. Not all rows give a size; the values are once, few, many and, for expanded clones, a class.

abundance | d_gene | len | j_gene | v_gene | CDR3nt | CDR3aa
. | TRBD1 | 14 | TRBJ2-7 | TRBV5-4 | TGTGCCAGCATCATGAGGGGGCCACCTGGCGAGCAGTACTTC | CASIMRGPPGEQYF
. | . | 15 | TRBJ2-7 | TRBV5-4 | TGTGCCAGCAGCTCCCAACTAGACTCTAGGTGGGAGCAGTACTTC | CASSSQLDSRWEQYF
. | . | 13 | TRBJ2-7 | TRBV7-2 | TGTGCCAGCAGCTTAGGTGGCTTCGACGAGCAGTACTTC | CASSLGGFDEQYF
. | . | 12 | TRBJ1-1 | TRBV5-8 | TGTGCCAGCAGCTTGTCAGGGGTTGAAGCTTTCTTT | CASSLSGVEAFF
. | TRBD2 | 16 | TRBJ2-6 | TRBV5-1 | TGCGCCAGCAGCTGGACGGGAGGGGGTGGGGCCAACGTCCTGACTTTC | CASSWTGGGGANVLTF
. | . | 16 | TRBJ2-7 | TRBV5-4 | TGTGCCAGCAGCTTGTTTACTCTAGACCTCTTCTACGAGCAGTACTTC | CASSLFTLDLFYEQYF
. | TRBD2 | 18 | TRBJ2-1 | TRBV7-2 | TGTGCCAGCAGCTCCGGACTAGCGGGGGGCAACTCCTACAATGAGCAGTTCTTC | CASSSGLAGGNSYNEQFF
. | . | 14 | TRBJ2-7 | TRBV9 | TGTGCCAGCAGCGTGGGGGCGCAGGGCTACGAGCAGTACTTC | CASSVGAQGYEQYF
. | TRBD2 | 14 | TRBJ2-1 | TRBV5-1 | TGCGCCAGCAGCTTGTTCCGGGAGGACAATGAGCAGTTCTTC | CASSLFREDNEQFF
once | TRBD1 | 15 | TRBJ2-1 | TRBV28 | TGTGCCAGCAGTTTACCGACAGGGGGCGCGAATGAGCAGTTCTTC | CASSLPTGGANEQFF
few | TRBD1 | 14 | TRBJ1-1 | TRBV7-2 | TGTGCCAGCAGTTACGGACAGGGAGTCACTGAAGCTTTCTTT | CASSYGQGVTEAFF
. | TRBD1 | 16 | TRBJ2-7 | TRBV5-6 | TGTGCCAGCAGCTTGCAGCGGGACAGGGTTTTATACGAGCAGTACTTC | CASSLQRDRVLYEQYF
. | TRBD1 | 17 | TRBJ2-1 | TRBV7-9 | TGTGCCAGCAGCCGGGGACAGGGGGGAGGTTCTTACAATGAGCAGTTCTTC | CASSRGQGGGSYNEQFF
. | . | 12 | TRBJ1-6 | TRBV10-1 | TGCGCCAGCAGTACGAGCACTTCACCCCTCCACTTT | CASSTSTSPLHF
once | . | 15 | TRBJ2-2 | TRBV5-1 | TGCGCCAGCAGAATTTCAGGGGCCAACACCGGGGAGCTGTTTTTT | CASRISGANTGELFF
. | . | 13 | TRBJ1-3 | TRBV3-1/TRBV3-2 | TGTGCCAGCAGCCGAGCAACTGGAAACACCATATATTTT | CASSRATGNTIYF
. | . | 13 | TRBJ2-5 | TRBV5-1 | TGCGCCAGCAGCTCCACTAGAAAAGAGACCCAGTACTTC | CASSSTRKETQYF
few | . | 14 | TRBJ1-5 | TRBV18 | TGTGCCAGCTCACCAAAAGGGGGTGTTCAGCCCCAGCATTTT | CASSPKGGVQPQHF
. | . | 15 | TRBJ1-1 | TRBV5-1 | TGCGCCAGCAGCTTGGAGGGGGACCTGAACACTGAAGCTTTCTTT | CASSLEGDLNTEAFF
few | . | 15 | TRBJ1-4 | TRBV6-6 | TGTGCCAGCACTACCGGGGGGGTAACTAATGAAAAACTGTTTTTT | CASTTGGVTNEKLFF
. | TRBD1 | 15 | TRBJ1-5 | TRBV5-4 | TGTGCCAGCAGCTCTCAGGGGGCCGGCAATCAGCCCCAGCATTTT | CASSSQGAGNQPQHF
. | . | 15 | TRBJ1-6 | TRBV20-1 | TGCAGTGCTAGTGTCTTCTCATCGGGGAGTTCACCCCTCCACTTT | CSASVFSSGSSPLHF
few | . | 15 | TRBJ1-2 | TRBV10-2 | TGCGCCAGCAGTGAGTCAACAGATTGGGACTATGGCTACACCTTC | CASSESTDWDYGYTF
. | TRBD2 | 15 | TRBJ2-1 | TRBV5-5 | TGTGCCAGCAGCTTGGTATCGGGAGGATTAAATGAGCAGTTCTTC | CASSLVSGGLNEQFF
. | . | 12 | TRBJ1-4 | TRBV7-2 | TGTGCCAGCAGCTTTCAATATGAAAAACTGTTTTTT | CASSFQYEKLFF
few | TRBD2 | 14 | TRBJ2-2 | TRBV28 | TGTGCCATTGCGGGACTACCTAGGGCCGGGGAGCTGTTTTTT | CAIAGLPRAGELFF
. | . | 11 | TRBJ2-3 | TRBV12-3/TRBV12-4 | TGTGCCAGCAGTGTAACAGATACGCAGTATTTT | CASSVTDTQYF
once | . | 18 | TRBJ2-3 | TRBV11-2 | TGTGCCAGCAGCTTATTGGCGGGAAGGGAATTCTCCACAGATACGCAGTATTTT | CASSLLAGREFSTDTQYF
. | TRBD2 | 16 | TRBJ2-1 | TRBV5-1 | TGCGCCAGCAGCAGGGTAGCGGGGAGCTCCTACAATGAGCAGTTCTTC | CASSRVAGSSYNEQFF
. | TRBD2 | 18 | TRBJ2-3 | TRBV15 | TGTGCCACCAGCAGAGAGGCGTTTAGCGGGGGGCACACAGATACGCAGTATTTT | CATSREAFSGGHTDTQYF
. | TRBD2 | 16 | TRBJ2-2 | TRBV19 | TGTGCCAGTATCCCCCGGGGAGGGTCGAACACCGGGGAGCTGTTTTTT | CASIPRGGSNTGELFF
. | . | 16 | TRBJ1-1 | TRBV2 | TGTGCCAGCAGTGAATCCCAGGGAATGAGGAACACTGAAGCTTTCTTT | CASSESQGMRNTEAFF
. | TRBD1 | 15 | TRBJ1-2 | TRBV5-1 | TGCGCCAGCAGCTTGACAGGGGGCTCAATCTATGGCTACACCTTC | CASSLTGGSIYGYTF
once | TRBD2 | 14 | TRBJ2-5 | TRBV7-3 | TGTGCCAGCAGCCCTAGCGGGAGCCGGGAGACCCAGTACTTC | CASSPSGSRETQYF
. | TRBD1 | 16 | TRBJ1-4 | TRBV15 | TGTGCCACCAGCGAACCCCAGGACAGGGCGCGTGAAAAACTGTTTTTT | CATSEPQDRAREKLFF
. | TRBD1 | 17 | TRBJ2-3 | TRBV28 | TGTGCCAACAGTTTATCCTTGGGGGACAGTAAAACAGATACGCAGTATTTT | CANSLSLGDSKTDTQYF
. | TRBD1 | 15 | TRBJ2-5 | TRBV3-1/TRBV3-2 | TGTGCCAGCAGCCAAGTCACAGGGGGCGCGGAGACCCAGTACTTC | CASSQVTGGAETQYF
. | TRBD2 | 16 | TRBJ2-1 | TRBV5-1 | TGCGCCAGCAGCCAGAACTCGGGACTAGCGGGGCCCGAGCAGTTCTTC | CASSQNSGLAGPEQFF
. | . | 18 | TRBJ2-3 | TRBV10-1 | TGCGCCAGCAGTGATGAGCGAATCAACACCCGATTCACAGATACGCAGTATTTT | CASSDERINTRFTDTQYF